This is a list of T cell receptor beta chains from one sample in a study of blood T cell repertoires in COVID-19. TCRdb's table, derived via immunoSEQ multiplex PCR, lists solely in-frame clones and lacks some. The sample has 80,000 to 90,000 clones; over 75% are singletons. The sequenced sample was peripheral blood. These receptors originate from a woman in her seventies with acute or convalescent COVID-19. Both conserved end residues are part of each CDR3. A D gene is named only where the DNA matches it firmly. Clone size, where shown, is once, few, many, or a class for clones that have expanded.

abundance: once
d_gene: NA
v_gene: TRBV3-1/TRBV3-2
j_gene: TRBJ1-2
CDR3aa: CASSRFTGSINYGYTF
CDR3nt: TGTGCCAGCAGCCGCTTTACAGGGAGCATTAACTATGGCTACACCTTC

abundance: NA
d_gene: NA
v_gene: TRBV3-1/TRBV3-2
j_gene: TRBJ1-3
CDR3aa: CASSQDLTAGNTIYF
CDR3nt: TGTGCCAGCAGCCAAGATCTAACGGCTGGAAACACCATATATTTT

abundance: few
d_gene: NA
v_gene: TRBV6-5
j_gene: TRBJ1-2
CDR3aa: CASRTGLLYGYTF
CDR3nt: TGTGCCAGCAGGACGGGACTTCTCTATGGCTACACCTTC

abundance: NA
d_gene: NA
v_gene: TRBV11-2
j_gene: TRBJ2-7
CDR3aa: CASSLDTGIEQYF
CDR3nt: TGTGCCAGCAGCTTAGATACGGGGATCGAGCAGTACTTC

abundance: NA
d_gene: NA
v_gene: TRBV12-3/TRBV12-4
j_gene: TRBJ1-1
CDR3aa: CASSFGRNTEAFF
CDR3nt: TGTGCCAGCAGTTTCGGGAGGAACACTGAAGCTTTCTTT

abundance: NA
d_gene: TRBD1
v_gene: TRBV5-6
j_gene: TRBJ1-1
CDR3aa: CASSRDRNTEAFF
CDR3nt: TGTGCCAGCAGCAGGGACAGGAACACTGAAGCTTTCTTT

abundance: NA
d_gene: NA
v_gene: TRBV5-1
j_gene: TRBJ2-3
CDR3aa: CASSPGRGGDTQYF
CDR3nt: TGCGCCAGCAGCCCTGGCAGGGGTGGAGATACGCAGTATTTT

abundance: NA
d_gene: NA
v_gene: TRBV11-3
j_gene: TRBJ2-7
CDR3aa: CASSSPAGRVYEQYF
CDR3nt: TGTGCCAGCAGCTCTCCAGCGGGCAGGGTCTACGAGCAGTACTTC

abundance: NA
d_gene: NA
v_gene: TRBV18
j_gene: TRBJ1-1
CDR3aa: CASSPPKGDDTEAFF
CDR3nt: TGTGCCAGCTCACCACCTAAGGGAGACGACACTGAAGCTTTCTTT

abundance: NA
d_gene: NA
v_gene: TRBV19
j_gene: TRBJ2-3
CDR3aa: CASSITSASTDTQYF
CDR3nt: TGTGCCAGTAGTATAACGAGCGCGAGCACAGATACGCAGTATTTT

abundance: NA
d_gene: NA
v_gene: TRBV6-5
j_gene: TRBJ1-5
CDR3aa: CASTPWGGDNQPQHF
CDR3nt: TGTGCCAGCACCCCCTGGGGGGGGGACAATCAGCCCCAGCATTTT

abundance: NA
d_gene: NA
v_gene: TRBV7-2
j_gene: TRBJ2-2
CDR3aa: CASSYWVGSTGELFF
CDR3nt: TGTGCCAGCAGTTATTGGGTAGGGAGCACCGGGGAGCTGTTTTTT

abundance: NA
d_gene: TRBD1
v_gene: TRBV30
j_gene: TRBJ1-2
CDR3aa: CAWSLTPGQGGGYTF
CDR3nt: TGTGCCTGGAGTTTAACCCCGGGACAGGGGGGCGGCTACACCTTC

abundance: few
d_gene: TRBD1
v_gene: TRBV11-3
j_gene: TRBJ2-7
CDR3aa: CASSLGTGPYEQYF
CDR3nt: TGTGCCAGCAGCTTGGGGACAGGACCCTACGAGCAGTACTTC

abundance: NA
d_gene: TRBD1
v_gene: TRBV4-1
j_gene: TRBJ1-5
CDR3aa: CASSAGRPDRGGNQPQHF
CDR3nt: TGCGCCAGCAGCGCCGGTAGACCGGACAGGGGAGGAAATCAGCCCCAGCATTTT

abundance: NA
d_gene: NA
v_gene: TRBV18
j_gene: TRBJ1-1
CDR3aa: CASSSMGQGGEAFF
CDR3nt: TGTGCCAGCTCATCGATGGGACAAGGAGGTGAAGCTTTCTTT

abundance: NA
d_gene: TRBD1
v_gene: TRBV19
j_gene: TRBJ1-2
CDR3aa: CASSPPDRGAYTF
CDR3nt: TGTGCCAGTAGTCCCCCGGACAGGGGCGCCTACACCTTC

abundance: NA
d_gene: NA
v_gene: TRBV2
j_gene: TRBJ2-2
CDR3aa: CASSEVRGATGELFF
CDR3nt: TGTGCCAGCAGTGAAGTCAGGGGGGCCACCGGGGAGCTGTTTTTT

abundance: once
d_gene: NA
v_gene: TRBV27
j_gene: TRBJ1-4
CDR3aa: CASSLSRGGNEKLFF
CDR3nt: TGTGCCAGCAGTTTATCGCGGGGGGGTAATGAAAAACTGTTTTTT

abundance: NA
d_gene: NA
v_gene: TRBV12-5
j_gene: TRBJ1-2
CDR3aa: CASVANYGYTF
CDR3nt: TGTGCTAGTGTAGCTAACTATGGCTACACCTTC

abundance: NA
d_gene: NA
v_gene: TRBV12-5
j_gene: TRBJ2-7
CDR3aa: CASGATGFYEQYF
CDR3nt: TGTGCTAGTGGTGCTACAGGTTTCTACGAGCAGTACTTC

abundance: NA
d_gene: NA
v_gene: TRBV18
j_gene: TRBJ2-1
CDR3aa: CASSPLRVLLSYNEQFF
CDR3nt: TGTGCCAGCTCACCCCTCCGGGTACTACTCTCCTACAATGAGCAGTTCTTC

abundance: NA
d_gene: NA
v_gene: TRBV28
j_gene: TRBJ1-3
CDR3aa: CASSRGGNGNTIYF
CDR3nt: TGTGCCAGCAGCCGTGGAGGGAACGGAAACACCATATATTTT

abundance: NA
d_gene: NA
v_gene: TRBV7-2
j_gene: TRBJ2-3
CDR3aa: CASSLDGLTQYF
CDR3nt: TGTGCCAGCAGCTTAGACGGACTTACGCAGTATTTT

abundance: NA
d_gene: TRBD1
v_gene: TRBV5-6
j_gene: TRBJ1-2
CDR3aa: CASSLDPTGRYGYTF
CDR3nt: TGTGCCAGCAGCTTGGACCCGACAGGGCGTTATGGCTACACCTTC

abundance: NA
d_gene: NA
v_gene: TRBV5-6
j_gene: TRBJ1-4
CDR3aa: CASSLALGGKLFF
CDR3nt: TGTGCCAGCAGCTTGGCCTTGGGGGGAAAACTGTTTTTT

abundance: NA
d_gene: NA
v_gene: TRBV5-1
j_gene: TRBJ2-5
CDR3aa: CASSSGSGETQYF
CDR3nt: TGCGCCAGCAGTTCAGGGAGCGGGGAGACCCAGTACTTC

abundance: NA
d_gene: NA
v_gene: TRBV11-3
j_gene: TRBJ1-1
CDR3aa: CASSLGGHGTEAFF
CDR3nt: TGTGCCAGCAGCTTAGGAGGGCATGGGACTGAAGCTTTCTTT

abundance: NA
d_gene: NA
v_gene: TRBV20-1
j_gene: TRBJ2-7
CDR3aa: CSASAGTGYEQYF
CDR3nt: TGCAGTGCTAGTGCCGGGACTGGTTACGAGCAGTACTTC

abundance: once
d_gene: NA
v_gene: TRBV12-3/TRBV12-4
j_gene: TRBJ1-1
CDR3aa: CASSLTVGGEAFF
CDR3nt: TGTGCCAGCAGTTTAACGGTGGGGGGTGAAGCTTTCTTT

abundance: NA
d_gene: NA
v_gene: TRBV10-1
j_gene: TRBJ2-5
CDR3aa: CASSESAAGGGRETQYF
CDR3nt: TGCGCCAGCAGTGAGTCAGCAGCAGGGGGAGGTAGAGAGACCCAGTACTTC

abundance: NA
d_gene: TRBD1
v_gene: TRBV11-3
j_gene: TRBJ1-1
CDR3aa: CASSLGGDRAAFF
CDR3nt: TGTGCCAGCAGCTTAGGAGGGGACAGGGCAGCTTTCTTT

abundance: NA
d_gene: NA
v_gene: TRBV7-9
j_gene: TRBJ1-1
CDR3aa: CASSLQGMVDTEAFF
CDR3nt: TGTGCCAGCAGCCTTCAGGGGATGGTCGACACTGAAGCTTTCTTT

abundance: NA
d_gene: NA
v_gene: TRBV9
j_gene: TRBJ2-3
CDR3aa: CASSVGASATDTQYF
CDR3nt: TGTGCCAGCAGCGTAGGGGCTAGCGCCACAGATACGCAGTATTTT

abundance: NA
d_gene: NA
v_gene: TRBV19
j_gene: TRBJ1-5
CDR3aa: CASSPPFRGSNQPQHF
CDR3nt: TGTGCCAGTAGTCCCCCCTTTAGGGGAAGCAATCAGCCCCAGCATTTT

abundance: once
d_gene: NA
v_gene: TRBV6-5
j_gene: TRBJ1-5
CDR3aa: CASSSGVLSAQPQHF
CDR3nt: TGTGCCAGCAGCTCCGGGGTGCTAAGTGCTCAGCCCCAGCATTTT

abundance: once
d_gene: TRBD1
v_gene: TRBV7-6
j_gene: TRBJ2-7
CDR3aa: CASSPDRVTTYEQYF
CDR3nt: TGTGCCAGCAGCCCGGACAGGGTAACAACCTACGAGCAGTACTTC

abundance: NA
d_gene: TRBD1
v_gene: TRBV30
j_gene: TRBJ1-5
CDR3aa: CAWSAPWDRGDQPQHF
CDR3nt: TGTGCCTGGAGTGCCCCGTGGGACAGGGGAGATCAGCCCCAGCATTTT

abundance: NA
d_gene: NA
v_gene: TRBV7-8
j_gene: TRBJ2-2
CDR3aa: CATSGGLHGIDTGELFF
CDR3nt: TGTGCCACCTCCGGGGGGCTTCACGGGATTGACACCGGGGAGCTGTTTTTT

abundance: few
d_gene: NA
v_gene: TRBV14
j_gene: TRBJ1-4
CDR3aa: CASSRTGEKLFF
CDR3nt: TGTGCCAGCAGCCGGACGGGGGAAAAACTGTTTTTT

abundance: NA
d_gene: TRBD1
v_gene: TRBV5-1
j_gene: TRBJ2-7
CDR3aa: CASSLGVGGQGTHEQYF
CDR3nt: TGCGCCAGCAGCTTGGGGGTCGGGGGACAGGGGACCCACGAGCAGTACTTC

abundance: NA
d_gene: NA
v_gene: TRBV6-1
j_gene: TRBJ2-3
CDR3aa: CASSDEMSRQGTQYF
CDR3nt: TGTGCCAGCAGTGACGAAATGTCGCGCCAGGGTACGCAGTATTTT

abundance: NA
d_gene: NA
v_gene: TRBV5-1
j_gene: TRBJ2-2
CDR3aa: CASSLGQSTGELFF
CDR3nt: TGCGCCAGCAGCTTGGGACAGAGCACCGGGGAGCTGTTTTTT

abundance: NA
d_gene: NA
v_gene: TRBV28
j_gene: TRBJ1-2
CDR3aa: CASTSGDYGYTF
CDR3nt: TGTGCCAGCACCTCCGGGGACTATGGCTACACCTTC

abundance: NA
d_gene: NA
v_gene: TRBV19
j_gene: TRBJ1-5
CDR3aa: CASSLSRQPQHF
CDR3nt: TGTGCCAGTAGTCTATCGCGACAGCCCCAGCATTTT

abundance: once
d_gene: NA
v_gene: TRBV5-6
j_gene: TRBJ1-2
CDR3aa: CASSFKLANYGYTF
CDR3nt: TGTGCCAGCAGCTTCAAACTAGCTAACTATGGCTACACCTTC

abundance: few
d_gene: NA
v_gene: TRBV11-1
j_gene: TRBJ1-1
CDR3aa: CASSQDRLNTEAFF
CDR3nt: TGTGCCAGCAGCCAAGACAGATTGAACACTGAAGCTTTCTTT

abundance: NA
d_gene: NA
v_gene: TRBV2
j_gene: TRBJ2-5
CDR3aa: CASSGQGLIQETQYF
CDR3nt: TGTGCCAGCAGTGGTCAGGGGTTGATCCAAGAGACCCAGTACTTC

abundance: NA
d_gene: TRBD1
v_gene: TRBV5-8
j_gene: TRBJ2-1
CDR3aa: CASSHGQGALNEQFF
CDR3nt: TGTGCCAGCAGTCATGGACAGGGGGCCCTCAATGAGCAGTTCTTC

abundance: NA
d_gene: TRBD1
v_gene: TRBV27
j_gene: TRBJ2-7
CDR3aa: CASSSQGGYEQYF
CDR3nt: TGTGCCAGCAGTTCACAGGGGGGCTACGAGCAGTACTTC

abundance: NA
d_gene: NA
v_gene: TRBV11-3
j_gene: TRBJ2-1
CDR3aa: CASSLETAGSYNEQFF
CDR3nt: TGTGCCAGCAGCTTAGAGACGGCAGGCTCGTACAATGAGCAGTTCTTC

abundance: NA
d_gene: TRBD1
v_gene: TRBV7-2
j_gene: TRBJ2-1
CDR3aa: CASSLQRTGFSVEQFF
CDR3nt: TGTGCCAGCAGCTTACAACGGACAGGGTTTAGTGTTGAGCAGTTCTTC

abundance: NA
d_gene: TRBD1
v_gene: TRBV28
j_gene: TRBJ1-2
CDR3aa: CASKVGGAMDYGYTF
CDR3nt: TGTGCCAGCAAGGTAGGGGGCGCTATGGACTATGGCTACACCTTC

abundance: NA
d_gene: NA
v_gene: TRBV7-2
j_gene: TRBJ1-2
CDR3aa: CASSSHADSSVSTF
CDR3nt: TGTGCCAGCAGCTCCCATGCGGACTCATCTGTGTCCACCTTC

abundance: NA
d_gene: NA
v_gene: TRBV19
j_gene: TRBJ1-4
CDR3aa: CASSIDRSQATNEKLFF
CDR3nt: TGTGCCAGTAGTATAGATCGTTCTCAGGCAACTAATGAAAAACTGTTTTTT

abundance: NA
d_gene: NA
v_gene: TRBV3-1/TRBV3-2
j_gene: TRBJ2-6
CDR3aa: CASSQVAGANVLTF
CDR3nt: TGTGCCAGCAGCCAAGTAGCTGGGGCCAACGTCCTGACTTTC

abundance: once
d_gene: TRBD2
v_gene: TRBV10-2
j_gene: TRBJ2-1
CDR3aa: CASSALAGAYNEQFF
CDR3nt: TGCGCCAGCAGTGCACTAGCGGGGGCCTACAATGAGCAGTTCTTC